This entry concerns a single T cell receptor beta chain. The antigen remains unidentified. The source of the sample is a study of T cell responses to AZD1222 COVID-19 vaccine. Study results and limitations: Across spike, vaccine-associated CD4 TCRs were found, dominant at 160-218 and 743-854. A rise in Spike-specific TCR breadth and depth followed two AZD1222 doses. The donor cohort was predominantly white British with a female majority, and clonal diversity may have been underestimated.

Clones were sequenced by immunoSEQ multiplex PCR, and TCRdb holds only the in-frame ones, with some missing. The sample records about 140,000 clones, roughly 92% being singletons. This sequence originates from an adult in good health. The material was peripheral blood, obtained on day 0 of AZD1222 vaccination.

The CDR3 sequence: CASSQSPENYGYTF. The CDR3 coding sequence is TGTGCCAGCAGCCAATCCCCAGAGAACTATGGCTACACCTTC. The chain combines TRBV3-1 (or the pseudogene TRBV3-2) with TRBJ1-2; D remains unclear. Between the trimmed V and J ends, which lost 2 bases and 2 bases, there was a span of 9 bases. Germline CDR1 reads LGHDT; CDR2 reads YNNKEL (reference sequence). The CDR3 is 14 residues long.